This TCR beta chain stems from a study of graft-versus-host responses after intestinal transplantation. Only in-frame clones appear in the TCRdb table, and some are missing; sequencing was by immunoSEQ multiplex PCR. This sample has tens of thousands of clones, with about nine tenths found just once. Details on this clone: Its antigen is unknown.

The CDR3 is 12 amino acids. Germline-derived CDR1 and CDR2 are SGHVS and FNYEAQ. Trimming cost V 1 base and J 10 bases; bases outside gene matches: 0. This TCR was sampled from a human donor who received an intestinal transplant. Material: unstimulated CD8+ T cells sorted from spleen or lymph node cells, obtained before intestinal transplant. This rearrangement joins TRBV7-6 to TRBJ2-1; 8 bases are shared with TRBD2. Here the CDR3 reads CASSLGGGEQFF. CDR3 nucleotides: TGTGCCAGCAGCTTAGGCGGGGGGGAGCAGTTCTTC. Drawing the rest from reference TRBV7-6 and TRBJ2-1, the complete variable domain is GAGVSQSPRYKVTKRGQDVALRCDPISGHVSLYWYRQALGQGPEFLTYFNYEAQQDKSGLPNDRFSAERPEGSISTLTIQRTEQRDSAMYRCASSLGGGEQFFGPGTRLTVL.